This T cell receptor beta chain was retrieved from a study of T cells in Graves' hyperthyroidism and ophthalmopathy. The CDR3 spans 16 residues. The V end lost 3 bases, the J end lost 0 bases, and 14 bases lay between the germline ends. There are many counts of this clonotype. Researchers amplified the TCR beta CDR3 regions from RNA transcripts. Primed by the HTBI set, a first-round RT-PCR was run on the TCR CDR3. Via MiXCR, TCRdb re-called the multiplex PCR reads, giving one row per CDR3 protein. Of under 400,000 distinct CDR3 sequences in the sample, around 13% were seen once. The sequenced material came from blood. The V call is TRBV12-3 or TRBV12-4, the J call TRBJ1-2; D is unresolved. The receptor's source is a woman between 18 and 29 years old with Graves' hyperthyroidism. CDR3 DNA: TGTGCCAGCAGTTTCGGTCGAGGATCAGCTAACTATGGCTACACCTTC. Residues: CASSFGRGSANYGYTF.